The TCR beta chain under discussion was sequenced for a study of blood T cell repertoires in COVID-19 (dated by TCRdb to 2019 to 2021). Context from the whole study: Samples from collaborators originated in the United States, Italy and Spain and spanned both the acute and convalescent phases of COVID-19. The repertoires were released in a freely available public database meant as a resource for research on the immune response to SARS-CoV-2. Deeply sampled blood TCRbeta repertoires from subjects exposed to, actively infected with, or recovered from COVID-19 were included in the dataset. The samples were drawn from the first 160 participants of the ongoing ImmuneRACE study and from 1,254 subjects provided by 6 global collaborators. Where available, HLA class I and class II types were taken from metadata supplied by the sample provider and were not determined by assay-based typing. Sample metadata almost always included a de-identified subject ID, COVID-19 status, age in years and sex. The material from the prospective study consisted of cDNA or gDNA derived from T cells, B-cell-depleted T cells, or PBMCs. Broader findings and caveats from the paper: The amount of clinical and demographic metadata varied by source and participant and was provided uncurated.

CDR1 DFQATT and CDR2 SNEGSKA were looked up in the germline V gene (reference sequence). V lost 3 bases and J lost 6 bases, and the count of bases not matched to a germline gene is 9. The CDR3 sequence holds 14 residues, the cysteine and phenylalanine included. This entry keeps only the CDR3 DNA: 42 bases, framed from base 1. The immunoSEQ Assay, a bias-controlled multiplex PCR, was used to amplify TCRbeta CDR3 regions from genomic DNA. Per the authors' processing: The number of nucleated cells in each sample was estimated from the amplification of reference gene primers within the assay. To quantify the absolute abundance of each unique TCRbeta CDR3 rearrangement, sequence reads were collapsed and filtered. Productive Simpson clonality was computed per sample as the square root of Simpson's diversity index over productive rearrangements. TCRdb stores this immuneACCESS table with in-frame sequences only. Part of the clones is absent; in the studies checked, under half of the shortfall reflects unresolved V genes, and no reason is known for the rest. V, J and clone size are those of that table, while D and trimming were read from the DNA. The table for this sample lists about 59,000 clones; around four fifths of them were counted only once. The ten largest clones represent about 3.5% of the sample.

Comment on this clone: Its specific antigen is unknown. No clone much larger than this one lies a single base away; base qualities are absent.

Each collaborating institution followed its own protocols to collect whole blood in K2EDTA tubes. For TCRbeta analysis, collaborators shipped samples in one of three forms: frozen whole blood, isolated PBMCs, or DNA extracted from either of those sample types. This clonotype was sampled from a woman older than 75 with acute or convalescent COVID-19. The V and J genes are TRBV20-1 and TRBJ1-2; 8 middle bases align to TRBD1. Sequencing was carried out using peripheral blood. The nucleotide sequence reads TGCAGTGCTAGTTTAGGACAGGGAGGGAATGGCTACACCTTC. Its protein reads: CSASLGQGGNGYTF.